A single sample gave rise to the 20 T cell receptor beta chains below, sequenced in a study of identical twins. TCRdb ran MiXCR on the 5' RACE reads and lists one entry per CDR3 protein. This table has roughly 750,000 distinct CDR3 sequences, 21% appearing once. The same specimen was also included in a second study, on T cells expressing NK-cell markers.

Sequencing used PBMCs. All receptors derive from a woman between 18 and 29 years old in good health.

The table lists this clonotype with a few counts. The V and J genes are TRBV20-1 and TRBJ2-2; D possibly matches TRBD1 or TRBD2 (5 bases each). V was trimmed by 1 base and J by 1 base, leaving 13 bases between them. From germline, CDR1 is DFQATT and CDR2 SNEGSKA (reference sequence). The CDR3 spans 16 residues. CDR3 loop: CSARAPGTLNTGELFF. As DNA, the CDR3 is TGCAGTGCTAGAGCTCCCGGGACCCTGAACACCGGGGAGCTGTTTTTT.

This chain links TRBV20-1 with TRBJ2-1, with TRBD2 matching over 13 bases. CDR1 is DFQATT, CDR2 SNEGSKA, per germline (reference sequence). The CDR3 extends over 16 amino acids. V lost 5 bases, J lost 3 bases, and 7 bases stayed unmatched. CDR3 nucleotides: TGCAGTGCTGCAACTAGCGGGAGGGTAATCTACAATGAGCAGTTCTTC. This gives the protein CSAATSGRVIYNEQFF.

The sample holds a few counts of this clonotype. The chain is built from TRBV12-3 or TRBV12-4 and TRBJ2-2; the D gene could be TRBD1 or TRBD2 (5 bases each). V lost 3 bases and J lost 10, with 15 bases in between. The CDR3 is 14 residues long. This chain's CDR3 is CASSFSGTAKELFF. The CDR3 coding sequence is TGTGCCAGCAGTTTTTCAGGGACCGCCAAGGAGCTGTTTTTT.

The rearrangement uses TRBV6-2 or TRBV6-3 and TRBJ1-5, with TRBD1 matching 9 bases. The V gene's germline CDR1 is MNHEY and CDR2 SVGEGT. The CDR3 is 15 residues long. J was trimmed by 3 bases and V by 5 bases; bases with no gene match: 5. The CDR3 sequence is CASSPRDRDNQPQHF. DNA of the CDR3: TGTGCCAGCAGTCCTCGGGACAGGGACAATCAGCCCCAGCATTTT.

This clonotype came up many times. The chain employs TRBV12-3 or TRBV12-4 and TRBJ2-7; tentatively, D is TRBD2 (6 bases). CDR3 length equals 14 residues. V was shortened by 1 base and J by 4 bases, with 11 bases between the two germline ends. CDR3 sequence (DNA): TGTGCCAGCAGTTTAGGGCGGGGACCTTACGAGCAGTACTTC. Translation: CASSLGRGPYEQYF.

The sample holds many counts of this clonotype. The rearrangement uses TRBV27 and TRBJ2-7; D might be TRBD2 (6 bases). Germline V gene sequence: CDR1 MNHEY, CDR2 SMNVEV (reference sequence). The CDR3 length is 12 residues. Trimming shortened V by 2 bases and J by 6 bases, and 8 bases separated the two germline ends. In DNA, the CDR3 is TGTGCCAGCAGTTTACGGAGGGGCGAGCAGTACTTC. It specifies CASSLRRGEQYF.

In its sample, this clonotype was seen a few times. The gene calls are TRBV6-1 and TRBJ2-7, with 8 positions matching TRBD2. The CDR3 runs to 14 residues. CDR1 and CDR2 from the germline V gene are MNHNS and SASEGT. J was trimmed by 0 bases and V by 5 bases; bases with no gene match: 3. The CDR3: CASSQLADSYEQYF. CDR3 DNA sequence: TGTGCCAGCAGTCAACTAGCGGACTCCTACGAGCAGTACTTC.

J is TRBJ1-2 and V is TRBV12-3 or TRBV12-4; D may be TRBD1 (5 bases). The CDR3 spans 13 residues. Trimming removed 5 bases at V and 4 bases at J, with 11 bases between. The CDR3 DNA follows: TGTGCCAGCAGTGCGGGACGGACCTATGGCTACACCTTC. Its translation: CASSAGRTYGYTF.

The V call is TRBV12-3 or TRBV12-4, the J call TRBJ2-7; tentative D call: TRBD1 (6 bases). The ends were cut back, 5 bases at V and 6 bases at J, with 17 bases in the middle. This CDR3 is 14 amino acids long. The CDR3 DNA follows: TGTGCCAGCAGTCCCAGGGGCCCACGGGGCGAGCAGTACTTC. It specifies CASSPRGPRGEQYF.

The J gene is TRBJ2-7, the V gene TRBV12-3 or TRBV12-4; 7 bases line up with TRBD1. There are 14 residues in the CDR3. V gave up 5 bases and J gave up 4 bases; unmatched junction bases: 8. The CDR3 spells CASSGGQGVYEQYF. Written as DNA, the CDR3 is TGTGCCAGCAGTGGTGGGCAGGGGGTATACGAGCAGTACTTC.

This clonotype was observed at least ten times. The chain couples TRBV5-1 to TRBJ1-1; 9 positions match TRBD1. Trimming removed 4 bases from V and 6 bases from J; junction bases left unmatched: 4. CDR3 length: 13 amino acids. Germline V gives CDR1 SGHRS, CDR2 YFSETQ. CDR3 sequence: CASSTGTGSEAFF. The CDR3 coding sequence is TGCGCCAGCAGCACAGGGACAGGGTCTGAAGCTTTCTTT.

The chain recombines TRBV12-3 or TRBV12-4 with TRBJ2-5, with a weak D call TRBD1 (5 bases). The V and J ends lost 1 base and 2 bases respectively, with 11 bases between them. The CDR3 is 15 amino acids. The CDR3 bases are TGTGCCAGCAGTTTAGGGGGCTCGGATCAAGAGACCCAGTACTTC. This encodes CASSLGGSDQETQYF.

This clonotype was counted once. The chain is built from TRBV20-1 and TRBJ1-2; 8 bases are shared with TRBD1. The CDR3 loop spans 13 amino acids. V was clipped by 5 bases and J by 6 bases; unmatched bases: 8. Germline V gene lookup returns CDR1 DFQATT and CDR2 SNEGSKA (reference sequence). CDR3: CSAYSGGADGYTF. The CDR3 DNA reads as TGCAGTGCTTACTCAGGGGGCGCCGATGGCTACACCTTC.

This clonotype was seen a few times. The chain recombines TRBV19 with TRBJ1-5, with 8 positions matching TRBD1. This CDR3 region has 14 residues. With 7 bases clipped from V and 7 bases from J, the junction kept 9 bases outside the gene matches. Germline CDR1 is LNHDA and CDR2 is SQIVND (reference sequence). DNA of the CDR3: TGTGCCAGTACCTATGACAGGGGAGGCCAGCCCCAGCATTTT. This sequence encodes CASTYDRGGQPQHF.

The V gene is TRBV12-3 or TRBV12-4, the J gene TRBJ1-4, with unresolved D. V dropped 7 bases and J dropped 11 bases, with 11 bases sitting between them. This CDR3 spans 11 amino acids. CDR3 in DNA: TGTGCCAGCACCCTACGAGGGAAACTGTTTTTT. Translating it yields CASTLRGKLFF.

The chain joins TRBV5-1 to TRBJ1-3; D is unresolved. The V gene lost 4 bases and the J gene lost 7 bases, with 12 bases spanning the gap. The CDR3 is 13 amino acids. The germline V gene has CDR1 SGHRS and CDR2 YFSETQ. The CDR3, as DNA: TGCGCCAGCAGCCCGAGTGATCGTAACACCATATATTTT. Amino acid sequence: CASSPSDRNTIYF.

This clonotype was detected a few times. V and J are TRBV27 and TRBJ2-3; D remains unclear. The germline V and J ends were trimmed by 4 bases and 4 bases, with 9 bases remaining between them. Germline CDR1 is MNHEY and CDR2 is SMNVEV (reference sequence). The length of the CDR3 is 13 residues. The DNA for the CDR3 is TGTGCCAGCAGTTCGGCGGATTCAGATACGCAGTATTTT. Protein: CASSSADSDTQYF.

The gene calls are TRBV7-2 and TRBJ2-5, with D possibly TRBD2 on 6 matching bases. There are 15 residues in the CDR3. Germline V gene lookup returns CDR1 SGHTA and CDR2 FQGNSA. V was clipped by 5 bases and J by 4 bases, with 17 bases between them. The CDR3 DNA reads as TGTGCCAGCAGCCCCCGTGGCGGGAAAGTAGAGACCCAGTACTTC. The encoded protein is CASSPRGGKVETQYF.

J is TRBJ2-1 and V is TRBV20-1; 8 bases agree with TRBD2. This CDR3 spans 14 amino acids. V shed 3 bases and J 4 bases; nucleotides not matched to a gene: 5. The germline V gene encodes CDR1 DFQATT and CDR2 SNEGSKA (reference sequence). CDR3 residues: CSASGGAKYNEQFF. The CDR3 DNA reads TGCAGTGCTAGCGGGGGGGCGAAGTACAATGAGCAGTTCTTC.

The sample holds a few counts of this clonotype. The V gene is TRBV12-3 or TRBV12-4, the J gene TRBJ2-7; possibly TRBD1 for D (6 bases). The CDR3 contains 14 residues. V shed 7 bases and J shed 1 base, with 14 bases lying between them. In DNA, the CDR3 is TGTGCCAGCATGCAGGGGCGCGGTTCCTACGAGCAGTACTTC. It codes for CASMQGRGSYEQYF.